This entry lists 26 T cell receptor beta chains sequenced from one sample in a study of cytomegalovirus exposure and HLA in healthy donors. Vbeta (60) and Jbeta (13) primers were used in the PCR. Only in-frame clones appear in the TCRdb table, and some are missing; sequencing was by immunoSEQ multiplex PCR. Here the sample table reports 180,000 or so clones. Sequenced: PBMCs. The receptors were gathered from a boy younger than 18 in good health and CMV-seronegative.

This chain joins TRBV9 and TRBJ2-7; 7 nucleotides line up with TRBD1. Germline V CDR1 and CDR2: SGDLS, YYNGEE. The V and J ends lost 3 bases and 7 bases, in that order; junction bases with no gene match: 10. The CDR3 is 14 amino acids. This CDR3 is CASSAHRGEGEQYF. Written as DNA, the CDR3 is TGTGCCAGCAGCGCACACAGGGGCGAGGGTGAGCAGTACTTC.

The rearrangement links TRBV5-4 to TRBJ1-2, with TRBD1 as a possible D gene (6 bases). This CDR3 is 14 amino acids long. The germline gives CDR1 SGHNT, CDR2 YYREEE (reference sequence). V lost 0 bases, J lost 4 bases, and 10 bases lay in between. CDR3 sequence reads: CASSLGQEAYGYTF. The CDR3 DNA reads as TGTGCCAGCAGCTTGGGACAGGAGGCCTATGGCTACACCTTC.

V usage is TRBV4-1 and J usage is TRBJ2-7; TRBD1 aligns across 9 bases. Germline CDR1 is MGHRA and CDR2 is YSYEKL. J was trimmed by 2 bases and V by 4 bases; bases with no gene match: 3. The CDR3 spans 14 residues. Here the CDR3 DNA reads TGCGCCAGCAGCCCACGGGACAGGGCCTACGAGCAGTACTTC. As protein: CASSPRDRAYEQYF.

This chain joins TRBV5-4 and TRBJ1-1; 9 bases are a match to TRBD1. V shed 4 bases, J shed 2 bases, and the junction held 9 bases outside the gene matches. The germline gives CDR1 SGHNT, CDR2 YYREEE (reference sequence). CDR3 length: 16 amino acids. The CDR3 region is CASSRPGTGTNTEAFF. As DNA, the CDR3 is TGTGCCAGCAGCCGTCCCGGGACAGGGACTAACACTGAAGCTTTCTTT.

The genes are TRBV6-4 and TRBJ2-3; 8 bases line up with TRBD2. The CDR3 runs 12 residues. The germline V gene has CDR1 MRHNA and CDR2 SNTAGT. V was clipped by 2 bases and J by 9 bases; unmatched bases: 1. CDR3 sequence (DNA): TGTGCCAGCAGTGACCCGGGGGGGACGCAGTATTTT. The encoded protein is CASSDPGGTQYF.

This chain joins TRBV11-1 and TRBJ2-2; 9 nucleotides agree with TRBD2. The CDR3 is 15 amino acids. The germline V gene encodes CDR1 SGHAT and CDR2 FQDESV (reference sequence). J lost 7 bases, V lost 5 bases, and 8 bases had no gene match. DNA of the CDR3: TGTGCCAGCAGCGTCGCGCGGGGGGGCATCGGGGAGCTGTTTTTT. Protein product: CASSVARGGIGELFF. Drawing the rest from reference TRBV11-1 and TRBJ2-2, the complete variable domain is EAEVAQSPRYKITEKSQAVAFWCDPISGHATLYWYRQILGQGPELLVQFQDESVVDDSQLPKDRFSAERLKGVDSTLKIQPAELGDSAMYLCASSVARGGIGELFFGEGSRLTVL.

The chain uses TRBV6-1 and TRBJ1-2; perhaps TRBD1 as D (5 bases). The V end lost 1 base, the J end lost 7 bases, and 10 bases lay between the germline ends. CDR1 is MNHNS and CDR2 is SASEGT in the germline V gene. This CDR3 region has 13 residues. CDR3 in amino acids: CASSEGRVGGYTF. CDR3 sequence (DNA): TGTGCCAGCAGTGAAGGCAGGGTGGGTGGCTACACCTTC.

The chain uses TRBV27 and TRBJ1-4, with TRBD1 as a possible D gene (5 bases). This CDR3 is built from 13 residues. CDR1 is MNHEY and CDR2 is SMNVEV in the germline V gene (reference sequence). V was cut by 8 bases and J by 5 bases, with 12 bases left in between. The CDR3 is CASRGWLNEKLFF. The CDR3 DNA is TGTGCCAGCCGGGGGTGGCTGAATGAAAAACTGTTTTTT.

The chain carries TRBV30 and TRBJ1-3; 7 bases align to TRBD1. The J segment lost 0 bases and the V segment lost 1 base, leaving 15 bases of the junction unmatched. There are 19 residues in the CDR3. Germline CDR1 reads GTSNPN; CDR2 reads SVGIG (reference sequence). CDR3 loop: CAWSADRLMGTSSGNTIYF. The CDR3 DNA reads TGTGCCTGGAGTGCGGACAGGCTAATGGGGACCAGCTCTGGAAACACCATATATTTT.

This chain uses TRBV7-2 with TRBJ1-6; 12 positions agree with TRBD1. The CDR3 spans 16 residues. Germline loops: CDR1 SGHTA, CDR2 FQGNSA. With 3 bases clipped from V and 10 bases from J, the junction kept 7 bases outside the gene matches. The CDR3 reads CASSFLGQGAGSPLHF. Here the CDR3 DNA reads TGTGCCAGCAGCTTCCTGGGACAGGGGGCAGGATCACCCCTCCACTTT.

The genes are TRBV7-3 and TRBJ2-1; TRBD1 agrees at 7 bases. Germline values: CDR1 SGHTA, CDR2 FQGTGA. After removal of 10 bases from V and 5 bases from J, the junction contained 8 bases not matched to a gene. The CDR3 runs 13 residues. DNA for the CDR3: TGTGCCACCGCTTGGGACAGTCACAATGAGCAGTTCTTC. This sequence encodes CATAWDSHNEQFF. The full variable domain, with the rest looked up from reference TRBV7-3 and TRBJ2-1, is GAGVSQTPSNKVTEKGKYVELRCDPISGHTALYWYRQSLGQGPEFLIYFQGTGAADDSGLPNDRFFAVRPEGSVSTLKIQRTERGDSAVYLCATAWDSHNEQFFGPGTRLTVL.

The chain is built from TRBV5-1 and TRBJ2-3; perhaps TRBD2 as D (6 bases). The CDR3 is made up of 14 amino acids. Germline V lookup: CDR1 SGHRS, CDR2 YFSETQ. Deletions cut 4 bases from V and 4 bases from J, with 13 bases between. This chain's CDR3 is CASSPGRSSDTQYF. The DNA of the CDR3 is TGCGCCAGCAGCCCAGGGAGGAGCTCAGATACGCAGTATTTT.

The rearrangement links TRBV19 to TRBJ1-1; D call uncertain. This CDR3 has 16 residues. Germline V gives CDR1 LNHDA, CDR2 SQIVND (reference sequence). V lost 7 bases to trimming and J lost 0 bases, with 18 bases between them. The DNA for the CDR3 is TGTGCCAGTATAGGCGGCCTGGGGAGGGTGAACACTGAAGCTTTCTTT. Its translation is CASIGGLGRVNTEAFF.

The chain employs TRBV2 and TRBJ1-4; unclear D gene. Germline loops: CDR1 SNHLY, CDR2 FYNNEI. V was cut by 3 bases and J by 7 bases, with 18 bases left in between. The CDR3 is made up of 16 amino acids. Here the CDR3 DNA reads TGTGCCAGCAGTGAGATGCGGGTGGGAGGGAGTGAAAAACTGTTTTTT. It yields the protein CASSEMRVGGSEKLFF.

CDR3 sequence: CATSRDLRTGGLSGANVLTF. CDR3 nucleotides: TGTGCCACCAGCAGAGACCTGAGGACAGGGGGACTCTCTGGGGCCAACGTCCTGACTTTC. This chain uses TRBV15 with TRBJ2-6; TRBD1 matches 10 bases. Germline CDR1 reads LNHNV; CDR2 reads YYDKDF (reference sequence). The CDR3 loop spans 20 amino acids. Unmatched junction bases numbered 8, after V lost 0 bases and J lost 0 bases.

The V gene is TRBV7-8, the J gene TRBJ1-2, with unresolved D. The CDR3 has 13 residues. CDR1 is SGHVS and CDR2 is FQNEAQ in the germline V gene. V gave up 0 bases and J gave up 7 bases, with 9 bases separating them. In DNA form, the CDR3 reads TGTGCCAGCAGCTTAGCCCGAGGGAGTGGCTACACCTTC. Its protein product is CASSLARGSGYTF.

The chain couples TRBV9 to TRBJ2-1, with 8 bases lining up with TRBD2. This CDR3 contains 13 residues. V lost 3 bases, J lost 8 bases, and 4 bases stayed unmatched. From germline, CDR1 is SGDLS and CDR2 YYNGEE. The CDR3 protein is CASSAGGLDEQFF. The CDR3 bases are TGTGCCAGCAGCGCGGGGGGGTTGGATGAGCAGTTCTTC.

In DNA form, the CDR3 reads TGTGCCAGCAGTTACTCTACTAGAGATACGCAGTATTTT. The encoded protein is CASSYSTRDTQYF. V gene TRBV6-5 combines with J gene TRBJ2-3, with D possibly TRBD2 on 5 matching bases. This CDR3 comprises 13 residues. From germline, CDR1 is MNHEY and CDR2 SVGAGI. With 0 bases removed from V and 5 bases from J, the gap between germline ends came to 6 bases.

This sequence joins TRBV7-2 and TRBJ2-7, with TRBD2 matching 9 bases. Germline V gives CDR1 SGHTA, CDR2 FQGNSA. The CDR3 runs to 15 residues. The junction had 9 bases not matched to a gene; V was cut back by 7 bases and J by 2 bases. The CDR3 bases are TGTGCCAGCACCCTAGGGCTAGCGGGGACCTACGAGCAGTACTTC. It is translated as CASTLGLAGTYEQYF.

The rearrangement joins TRBV7-2 to TRBJ1-1; D not resolved. Trimming took off 0 bases at V and 4 bases at J, with 12 bases between the two ends. The CDR3 covers 15 residues. Germline assignment: CDR1 SGHTA and CDR2 FQGNSA. The CDR3 DNA sequence: TGTGCCAGCAGCTTAGCGCGGGTTTCGATCACTGAAGCTTTCTTT. It translates to CASSLARVSITEAFF.

V and J are TRBV5-6 and TRBJ1-2; 8 positions match TRBD1. There are 15 residues in the CDR3. Germline V lookup: CDR1 SGHDT, CDR2 YYEEEE. V was pared by 1 base and J by 2 bases, with 4 bases of the junction left unmatched. CDR3 in amino acids: CASSLQTGVNYGYTF. CDR3 sequence (DNA): TGTGCCAGCAGCTTGCAGACAGGGGTAAACTATGGCTACACCTTC.

V is TRBV19 and J is TRBJ2-5; 8 nucleotides line up with TRBD1. Germline V CDR1 and CDR2: LNHDA, SQIVND (reference sequence). The V and J ends lost 10 bases and 5 bases, in that order; junction bases with no gene match: 9. CDR3 length: 13 amino acids. CDR3 residues: CATTDRALETQYF. The CDR3 coding sequence is TGTGCCACGACGGACAGGGCTTTGGAGACCCAGTACTTC.

V usage is TRBV6-1 and J usage is TRBJ1-1, with D perhaps TRBD1 (6 bases). The V end was cut by 7 bases, the J end by 1 base, with 16 bases between. This CDR3 spans 15 amino acids. CDR1 is MNHNS, CDR2 SASEGT, per germline. The CDR3 DNA follows: TGTGCCAGCACACGTCGGAAGGGGGAGAACACTGAAGCTTTCTTT. This gives the protein CASTRRKGENTEAFF.

The DNA of the CDR3 is TGTGCCAGCAGCCCGGGACTAGTCAGCACAGATACGCAGTATTTT. This gives the protein CASSPGLVSTDTQYF. This chain connects TRBV5-4 to TRBJ2-3; the match to TRBD2 covers 8 bases. The CDR3 loop spans 15 amino acids. Germline loops: CDR1 SGHNT, CDR2 YYREEE (reference sequence). The trim removed 4 bases at V and 0 bases at J, leaving 4 bases unmatched.

V and J are TRBV2 and TRBJ2-7; tentatively, D is TRBD2 (7 bases). This CDR3 has 15 amino acids. V was clipped by 5 bases and J by 6 bases, with 20 bases between them. Germline CDR1 reads SNHLY; CDR2 reads FYNNEI. The CDR3 DNA reads TGTGCCAGCAGTTTTCTAGCGGACCGGGACACCGAGCAGTACTTC. Translated: CASSFLADRDTEQYF.

The J gene is TRBJ2-3, the V gene TRBV5-1; D is possibly TRBD2 (5 bases). The V end was cut by 0 bases, the J end by 5 bases, with 10 bases between. CDR1 and CDR2 from the germline V gene are SGHRS and YFSETQ. The CDR3 has 14 residues. As DNA, the CDR3 is TGCGCCAGCAGCTTGGGTGCGGGTAAAGATACGCAGTATTTT. It specifies CASSLGAGKDTQYF.